This T cell receptor beta chain was identified during a study of T cell clonality in common variable immunodeficiency (dated by TCRdb to 2015 to 2017). Predominantly Caucasian heritage was noted among both the CVID patients and the healthy controls. Heparinized peripheral whole blood samples of about 5 to 8.5 ml were collected from each donor. Genomic DNA from adults with common variable immune deficiency (CVID) and from healthy adult controls was the source for sequencing TCRbeta CDR3 repertoires. A total of about 22 healthy adult volunteers (around 12 female and about 10 male; age range about 20 to 70 years, mean age 34) were included in the control group. Diluted blood was subjected to density centrifugation over Hypaque 1077 or Ficoll-Paque for isolation of peripheral blood mononuclear cells. Unsorted mononuclear cells served as the source of genomic DNA, which was extracted either by Qiagen column purification or by a centrifugation-based method.

The CDR3 runs 14 amino acids, cysteine and phenylalanine included. Only the CDR3 bases that were read are kept: 33 of them, in frame from base 1. The trim is 6 bases for V and 7 bases for J, with a gap of 18 bases between the germline ends. Taken from the germline V gene, the CDR1 and CDR2 loops are SNHLY and FYNNEI. This clone has ten or more counts. The antigen it binds to is not known. The DNA ends 3 residues before the CDR3 does, and the rest of the CDR3 is filled in from the germline J gene. General findings and caveats noted by the study authors: It was noted by the authors that sequencing of the repertoires of T cell subpopulations would be needed to clarify the cause of the increased clonality in CVID. Fewer TCRbeta clones were shared among CVID subjects than among healthy controls (p < 0.0001). Reportedly, TCRbeta sequences from CVID had fewer deletions and N-nucleotide insertions, and highly modified clones with 13 or more V deletions were absent from CVID. TCRbeta clonality was higher in CVID subjects than in healthy controls (t-test p = 0.018), and the increase was most characteristic of about a third of subjects. Patient heterogeneity within the CVID cohort put limits on correlating repertoire features with clinical complications. Despite equal DNA input, controls averaged roughly 80,000 unique sequences per sample versus about 32,000 in CVID samples.

For sequencing input, CVID and control samples contributed equivalent amounts of genomic DNA. For every sample, a 60 bp segment covering the rearranged TCRbeta CDR3 region was amplified and then sequenced. TCRbeta amplification used the immunoSEQ assay, a bias-corrected multiplex PCR with high-throughput sequencing. The authors processed their data as follows. Every unique nucleotide sequence counted as a clone and was annotated with V, D and J genes, copy number and frequency. Sequences were labeled productive if in frame, and non-productive if out of frame or containing stop codons. Clonality was calculated from Shannon's entropy as previously described. Mean CDR3 Kyte-Doolittle hydropathy was derived from the predicted amino acid sequences of productive clones. Scaled V gene usage was hierarchically clustered using Manhattan distance and complete linkage with the R hclust function. Clone sharing by CDR3 amino acid sequence was assessed by resampling 12 repertoires per group over 100 rounds. The repertoires were searched for 70 published EBV-specific TCRbeta sequences and 245 published CMV-specific TCRbeta sequences. A couple of CVID samples that yielded fewer than 10,000 sequences were excluded from the analysis, so 35 to 50 CVID repertoires were retained. TCRdb took this table from immuneACCESS and kept in-frame rearrangements with V and J called. Such tables lack part of the clones; where checked against another copy, unresolved V genes explain under half of the gap, and the rest is unexplained. V and J calls and clone size come straight from that table; D and trimming were deduced from the DNA. This sample holds tens of thousands of clones in total, without any singletons. Together, the top ten hold 3.5% to 4.5% of the sample.

The sequence is built from TRBV2 and TRBJ2-5; the best D guess is TRBD2, with 6 bases matching. The sequence came from a person aged 18 to 75 in good health. Sequenced input: peripheral blood mononuclear cells. The DNA read from the CDR3 is TGTGCCAGCAGCCTCGGGACTTTCGGACGGACC. Its translation reads: CASSLGTFGRT. The entire CDR3 is CASSLGTFGRTQYF.